This TCR beta chain was documented in a study of tumor-infiltrating lymphocytes in primary liver carcinoma. Germline V CDR1 and CDR2: SQVTM, ANQGSEA. The CDR3 runs 10 residues. Unsorted bulk tissue (roughly 17-34 mg) underwent RNA and DNA co-extraction. For this clonotype: One end of the junction fails to match germline, which may point to a read error.

With a constant-region primer, TCR beta cDNA was made from approximately 500 ng of total RNA. Slightly modified ARM-PCR, run as three nested multiplex PCR rounds, produced the TCR beta libraries. TRBV1-TRBV30 forward primers paired with a C-beta reverse primer were used in the first two PCR rounds, which ran about 11 cycles each. TCRdb redid the calling of the multiplex PCR reads with MiXCR, one entry per CDR3 protein. Of about 130,000 distinct CDR3 sequences listed, 55% to 75% are singletons. Sequences were obtained from liver tumor tissue from sampling region 3. Subset specified: tumor region T3, left-lateral pole. This clonotype originated in a woman in her sixties with primary liver carcinoma and hepatitis B virus infection. V and J are TRBV29-1 and TRBJ2-3; no clear D gene. As DNA, the CDR3 is TGCAGCGTTGACATAGATACGCAGTGTTTT. Translating gives CSVDIDTQCF.